These 17 T cell receptor beta chains were all obtained from the same sample, sequenced in a study of T cells in Graves' hyperthyroidism and ophthalmopathy. RNA transcripts gave rise to amplified TCR beta CDR3 regions. The primer set for the first-round RT-PCR of the TCR CDR3 was HTBI. TCRdb re-called the multiplex PCR reads through MiXCR, storing one row per CDR3 protein. Altogether some 490,000 distinct CDR3 sequences are present, 22% being singletons, with the ten largest covering 45% to 50%. The sequencing sample was made of blood. The receptor set was obtained from a woman in her sixties or seventies with Graves' ophthalmopathy.

The sample holds many counts of this clonotype. The chain joins TRBV5-1 to TRBJ2-1; D is unclear. Germline V gives CDR1 SGHRS, CDR2 YFSETQ. The V end lost 4 bases, the J end lost 9 bases, and 8 bases lay between the germline ends. This CDR3 is 11 amino acids long. The CDR3 protein is CASSQSGEQFF. The CDR3 DNA reads TGCGCCAGCAGCCAGTCTGGTGAGCAGTTCTTC.

This clonotype appeared once. The junction shows a germline mismatch at one end, possibly a read error. V usage is TRBV11-2 and J usage is TRBJ2-2, with 7 bases lining up with TRBD2. CDR3 length equals 15 residues. Germline values: CDR1 SGHAT, CDR2 FQNNGV. The CDR3 spells CASSQGLAAAGELFF. CDR3 DNA sequence: TGCGCCAGCAGCCAAGGCCTAGCGGCCGCCGGGGAGCTGTTTTTT.

The chain combines TRBV18 with TRBJ1-1; D is perhaps TRBD1 (5 bases). The CDR3 sequence is 14 residues long. Per the germline V gene, CDR1 is KGHSH and CDR2 is LQKENI. V lost 4 bases to trimming and J lost 3 bases, with 12 bases between them. CDR3 in amino acids: CASSLIDSHTEAFF. CDR3 bases: TGTGCCAGCTCACTAATAGACAGTCACACTGAAGCTTTCTTT. Filled out from reference TRBV18 and TRBJ1-1, the complete variable domain reads NAGVMQNPRHLVRRRGQEARLRCSPMKGHSHVYWYRQLPEEGLKFMVYLQKENIIDESGMPKERFSAEFPKEGPSILRIQQVVRGDSAAYFCASSLIDSHTEAFFGQGTRLTVV.

This clonotype has a count of ten or more. The chain joins TRBV6-1 to TRBJ1-1, with D tentatively TRBD1 (5 bases). The germline gives CDR1 MNHNS, CDR2 SASEGT. Trimming shortened V by 3 bases and J by 1 base, and 15 bases separated the two germline ends. The CDR3 totals 16 residues. The CDR3 DNA reads TGTGCCAGCAGTGAGCTCCAGGGAACTCAGAACACTGAAGCTTTCTTT. This sequence encodes CASSELQGTQNTEAFF.

This clonotype was counted a few times. The V and J genes are TRBV29-1 and TRBJ2-3, with TRBD2 identical over 14 bases. The CDR3 length is 16 residues. Looked up from germline, CDR1 is SQVTM and CDR2 is ANQGSEA. Unmatched junction bases numbered 11, after V lost 8 bases and J lost 4 bases. The CDR3 region has the DNA TGCAGCACCGAATCCGGGACTAGCGGGAGATCAGATACGCAGTATTTT. This codes for CSTESGTSGRSDTQYF.

This chain links TRBV25-1 with TRBJ2-7; D may be TRBD2 (7 bases). Germline V gives CDR1 MGHDK, CDR2 SYGVNS. This CDR3 spans 14 amino acids. Trimming stripped 6 bases from V and 9 bases from J, with 21 bases between. The CDR3 region has the DNA TGTGCCAGCAGCCCGACAACGGGGGGCGCGACGCAGTACTTC. Translating gives CASSPTTGGATQYF.

This clonotype was observed a handful of times. The J gene is TRBJ2-5, the V gene TRBV10-3; D is uncertain. TRBJ2-1 explains the end of the DNA better; the J call may be wrong. CDR3 size: 10 residues. In germline, CDR1 is ENHRY, CDR2 SYGVKD. The CDR3 region has the DNA TGTGCCATCAGTGAGTCGCCCCAGTTCTTC. Residues: CAISESPQFF.

This clonotype was recorded at least ten times. The DNA for the CDR3 is TGTGCCAGCAACCCCCCGGGTTTAGAAAACATTCAGTACTTC. This encodes CASNPPGLENIQYF. The V gene is TRBV12-3 or TRBV12-4, the J gene TRBJ2-4; D is undetermined. This CDR3 contains 14 residues. Trimming removed 7 bases from V and 5 bases from J, with 15 bases in between.

This clonotype was seen at least ten times. The V call is TRBV2, the J call TRBJ2-7; 8 nucleotides line up with TRBD1. V lost 5 bases, J lost 3 bases, and 3 bases stayed unmatched. The germline V gene encodes CDR1 SNHLY and CDR2 FYNNEI. CDR3 length: 13 residues. The CDR3 loop is CASSRDRYYEQYF. The CDR3 region has the DNA TGTGCCAGCAGTCGGGACAGGTACTACGAGCAGTACTTC.

This chain uses TRBV20-1 with TRBJ2-7; D is uncertain. Germline V gives CDR1 DFQATT, CDR2 SNEGSKA (reference sequence). The CDR3 length is 14 residues. Trimming cost V 2 bases and J 3 bases, with 14 bases left between them. The DNA of the CDR3 is TGCAGTGCTAGATCCCCGAGAGGAAGCTACGAGCAGTACTTC. Its translation: CSARSPRGSYEQYF.

This chain connects TRBV6-2 or TRBV6-3 to TRBJ1-5; D is undetermined. Germline values: CDR1 MNHEY, CDR2 SVGEGT. V lost 0 bases, J lost 6 bases, and 6 bases lay in between. The CDR3 has 13 residues. Here the CDR3 DNA reads TGTGCCAGCAGTTACTCTTCAGCTCAGCCCCAGCATTTT. It codes for CASSYSSAQPQHF.

This clonotype was picked up one time. This may come from a read error, since a much larger clone is one base off. The V gene is TRBV14, the J gene TRBJ2-7; weak D call: TRBD1 (5 bases). The CDR3 runs to 16 residues. Germline V gene data show CDR1 as SGHDN and CDR2 as FVKESK. The CDR3 region has the DNA TGTGCCAGCAGCCAAGAAACCGCTCTGGGGCGGAACGAGCAGCACTTC. The encoded protein is CASSQETALGRNEQHF.

This clonotype was seen more than once but under ten times. This chain's CDR3 is CASSAGVGTEAFF. For the CDR3, the DNA is TGCGCCAGCAGCGCAGGGGTAGGAACTGAAGCTTTCTTT. The chain employs TRBV5-1 and TRBJ1-1, with D maybe TRBD1 (6 bases). Germline-derived CDR1 and CDR2 are SGHRS and YFSETQ. There are 13 residues in the CDR3. Trimming shortened V by 4 bases and J by 5 bases, and 12 bases separated the two germline ends. Based on the CDR3 plus reference TRBV5-1 and TRBJ1-1, the full variable domain is KAGVTQTPRYLIKTRGQQVTLSCSPISGHRSVSWYQQTPGQGLQFLFEYFSETQRNKGNFPGRFSGRQFSNSRSEMNVSTLELGDSALYLCASSAGVGTEAFFGQGTRLTVV.

This clonotype has a count of ten or more. The chain uses TRBV12-3 or TRBV12-4 and TRBJ2-3; D is unresolved. V was trimmed by 3 bases and J by 14 bases, leaving 15 bases between them. This CDR3 spans 12 amino acids. The CDR3: CASSFGNRVPYF. The CDR3 region has the DNA TGTGCCAGCAGTTTTGGGAACCGCGTCCCGTATTTT.

This clonotype was found a few times. The V and J genes are TRBV29-1 and TRBJ2-1, with no clear D. CDR1 is SQVTM, CDR2 ANQGSEA, per germline. The V end lost 5 bases, the J end lost 4 bases, and 12 bases lay between the germline ends. The CDR3 runs to 13 residues. The DNA for the CDR3 is TGCAGCGTTAGGCTGACCCATTACAATGAGCAGTTCTTC. This gives the protein CSVRLTHYNEQFF.

This sequence joins TRBV18 and TRBJ2-7, with 8 nucleotides matching TRBD2. This CDR3 comprises 15 residues. Germline V CDR1 and CDR2: KGHSH, LQKENI. The V segment lost 2 bases and the J segment 3 bases; nucleotides outside the gene matches: 6. The CDR3 DNA follows: TGTGCCAGCTCACCAACCAGCGGGAGTAACTACGAGCAGTACTTC. This gives the protein CASSPTSGSNYEQYF.

This clonotype was observed a handful of times. V usage is TRBV5-1 and J usage is TRBJ1-4; D possibly corresponds to TRBD1 (5 bases). Trimming removed 1 base at V and 3 bases at J, with 10 bases between. The CDR3 consists of 15 residues. The germline gives CDR1 SGHRS, CDR2 YFSETQ. The CDR3 DNA reads as TGCGCCAGCAGCTTGTTGGGGGTTGCTAATGAAAAACTGTTTTTT. Translating it yields CASSLLGVANEKLFF.